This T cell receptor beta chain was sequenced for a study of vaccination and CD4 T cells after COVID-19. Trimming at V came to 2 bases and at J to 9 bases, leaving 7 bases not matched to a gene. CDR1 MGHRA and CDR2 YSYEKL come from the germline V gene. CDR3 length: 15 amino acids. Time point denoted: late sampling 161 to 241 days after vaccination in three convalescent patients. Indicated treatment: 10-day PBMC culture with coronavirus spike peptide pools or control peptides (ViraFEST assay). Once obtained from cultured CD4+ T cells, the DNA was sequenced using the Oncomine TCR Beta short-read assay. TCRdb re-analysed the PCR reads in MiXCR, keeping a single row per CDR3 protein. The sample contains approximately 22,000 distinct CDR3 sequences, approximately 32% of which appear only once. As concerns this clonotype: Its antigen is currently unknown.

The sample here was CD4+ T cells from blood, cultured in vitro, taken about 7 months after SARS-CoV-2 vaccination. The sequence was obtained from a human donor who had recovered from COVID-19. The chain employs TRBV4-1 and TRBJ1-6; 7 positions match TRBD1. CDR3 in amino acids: CASSQRYRGGSPLHF. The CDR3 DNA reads TGCGCCAGCAGCCAAAGGTACAGGGGAGGTTCACCCCTCCACTTT.